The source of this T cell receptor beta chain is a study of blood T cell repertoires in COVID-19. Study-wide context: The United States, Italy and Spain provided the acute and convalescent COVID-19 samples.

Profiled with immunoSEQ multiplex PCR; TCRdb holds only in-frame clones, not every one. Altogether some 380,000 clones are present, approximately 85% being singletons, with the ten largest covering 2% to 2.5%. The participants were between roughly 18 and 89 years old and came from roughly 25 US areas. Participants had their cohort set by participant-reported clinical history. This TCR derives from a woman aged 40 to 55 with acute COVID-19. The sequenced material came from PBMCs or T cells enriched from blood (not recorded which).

The CDR3 here is CASSLNQGSGNTIYF. The CDR3 DNA sequence: TGCGCCAGCAGCCTTAACCAGGGAAGTGGAAACACCATATATTTT. The V and J genes are TRBV5-1 and TRBJ1-3; D may be TRBD1 (5 bases). The CDR3 is 15 residues long. The V end was cut by 4 bases, the J end by 3 bases, with 14 bases between. The germline V gene encodes CDR1 SGHRS and CDR2 YFSETQ.